This entry lists 18 T cell receptor beta chains sequenced from one sample in a study of T-cell memory formation after mild COVID-19. A single record per CDR3 protein comes from TCRdb applying MiXCR to the 5' RACE reads. The sample includes around 530,000 distinct CDR3 sequences, about a fifth of them seen just once. What was sequenced was PBMCs or a T cell subset sorted from them (not recorded which). These TCRs come from an adult woman who had mild COVID-19 (a few samples of this study predate the infection). Cell type and time point are not known.

This clonotype showed up just a few times. The chain carries TRBV18 and TRBJ1-2; D not certain. V was cut by 3 bases and J by 8 bases, with 16 bases left in between. The CDR3 extends over 14 amino acids. Germline values: CDR1 KGHSH, CDR2 LQKENI. This CDR3 reads CASSPTGTVLGYTF. CDR3 DNA sequence: TGTGCCAGCTCACCGACCGGCACGGTGCTCGGCTACACCTTC.

The chain uses TRBV24-1 and TRBJ2-5, with D maybe TRBD1 (7 bases). V lost 5 bases, J lost 5 bases, and 20 bases lay in between. The CDR3 length is 16 residues. Looked up from germline, CDR1 is KGHDR and CDR2 is SFDVKD. The CDR3 DNA reads as TGTGCCACCAGTGCGGGGAGTGGAGGGGGCGTGGAGACCCAGTACTTC. Amino acids: CATSAGSGGGVETQYF.

The genes are TRBV6-5 and TRBJ2-3; 8 positions match TRBD1. The germline gives CDR1 MNHEY, CDR2 SVGAGI. The ends lost 0 bases at V and 5 bases at J; junction bases unmatched: 4. The CDR3 sequence is 15 residues long. CDR3 DNA sequence: TGTGCCAGCAGTTACTCGAGAACAGGGGGAGATACGCAGTATTTT. Translating gives CASSYSRTGGDTQYF.

The chain joins TRBV5-1 to TRBJ2-6, with 9 positions matching TRBD2. The CDR3 is 18 residues long. Unmatched junction bases numbered 4, after V lost 0 bases and J lost 0 bases. Germline values: CDR1 SGHRS, CDR2 YFSETQ. CDR3 nucleotide sequence: TGCGCCAGCAGCTTGGGAGGACTAGCGAACTCTGGGGCCAACGTCCTGACTTTC. It specifies CASSLGGLANSGANVLTF. Looking up the rest from reference TRBV5-1 and TRBJ2-6 gives the full variable domain: KAGVTQTPRYLIKTRGQQVTLSCSPISGHRSVSWYQQTPGQGLQFLFEYFSETQRNKGNFPGRFSGRQFSNSRSEMNVSTLELGDSALYLCASSLGGLANSGANVLTFGAGSRLTVL.

This clonotype was detected a few times. The V call is TRBV29-1, the J call TRBJ1-2, with unresolved D. Trimming cost V 7 bases and J 0 bases, with 12 bases left between them. The CDR3 length is 13 residues. Germline loops: CDR1 SQVTM, CDR2 ANQGSEA. CDR3 amino acids: CSAKRDSNYGYTF. For the CDR3, the DNA is TGCAGCGCAAAAAGGGATTCTAACTATGGCTACACCTTC.

This clonotype has a handful of counts. This rearrangement joins TRBV6-5 to TRBJ2-5, with D unclear. Germline V gene sequence: CDR1 MNHEY, CDR2 SVGAGI. There are 17 residues in the CDR3. V lost 5 bases, J lost 1 base, and 20 bases lay in between. CDR3 region: CASSLTDLTSRQETQYF. CDR3 bases: TGTGCCAGCAGTCTAACGGATTTGACATCCCGCCAAGAGACCCAGTACTTC.

This clonotype appeared a few times. The chain is built from TRBV20-1 and TRBJ2-7; TRBD2 agrees at 8 bases. Looked up from germline, CDR1 is DFQATT and CDR2 is SNEGSKA (reference sequence). Germline trimming cut 3 bases from V and 0 bases from J; bases unmatched to any gene: 7. The CDR3 is 15 amino acids. This CDR3 reads CSAREGTSGSYEQYF. CDR3 nucleotides: TGCAGTGCTAGGGAGGGCACTAGCGGCTCCTACGAGCAGTACTTC.

The genes are TRBV9 and TRBJ2-3; maybe TRBD1 (5 bases). This CDR3 has 15 amino acids. The germline CDR1 and CDR2 sequences are SGDLS and YYNGEE. Between the trimmed V and J ends, which lost 3 bases and 8 bases, there was a span of 19 bases. This CDR3 is CASSGPRWGPATQYF. CDR3 nucleotides: TGTGCCAGCAGCGGTCCCCGGTGGGGCCCGGCTACGCAGTATTTT.

This clonotype has a handful of counts. The rearrangement links TRBV6-2 or TRBV6-3 to TRBJ2-1; 7 nucleotides line up with TRBD2. V lost 8 bases and J lost 4; bases outside the gene matches: 11. The germline V gene has CDR1 MNHEY and CDR2 SVGEGT. This CDR3 has 15 amino acids. CDR3 sequence: CASSLSGMEYNEQFF. CDR3 DNA sequence: TGTGCCAGCTCATTAAGCGGGATGGAGTACAATGAGCAGTTCTTC.

This clonotype was seen more than once but under ten times. The CDR3 nucleotides are TGTGCCAGCAGTCCCCCCTCGAGCACTGAAGCTTTCTTT. Amino acids: CASSPPSSTEAFF. The chain uses TRBV7-8 and TRBJ1-1, with unresolved D. The CDR3 consists of 13 residues. Between the trimmed V and J ends, which lost 6 bases and 4 bases, there was a span of 12 bases. Germline CDR1 SGHVS, CDR2 FQNEAQ. Using reference TRBV7-8 and TRBJ1-1 for the parts outside the CDR3, the full variable domain is GAGVSQSPRYKVAKRGQDVALRCDPISGHVSLFWYQQALGQGPEFLTYFQNEAQLDKSGLPSDRFFAERPEGSVSTLKIQRTQQEDSAVYLCASSPPSSTEAFFGQGTRLTVV.

This chain uses TRBV2 with TRBJ2-1, with 12 bases that match TRBD1. The ends lost 6 bases at V and 4 bases at J; junction bases unmatched: 7. Germline V gene lookup returns CDR1 SNHLY and CDR2 FYNNEI. The CDR3 is 16 residues long. CDR3 in amino acids: CASSSGTGGRYNEQFF. In nucleotides, the CDR3 is TGTGCCAGCAGCTCCGGGACAGGGGGCAGGTACAATGAGCAGTTCTTC.

This clonotype was detected only once. This rearrangement joins TRBV7-9 to TRBJ2-5; D gene uncertain. Trimming pared 7 bases from V and 1 base from J, leaving 10 bases between. This CDR3 has 13 amino acids. CDR1 SEHNR and CDR2 FQNEAQ come from the germline V gene (reference sequence). As DNA, the CDR3 is TGTGCCAGCACGTGGGAAACCCAAGAGACCCAGTACTTC. As protein: CASTWETQETQYF.

This clonotype was counted between two and nine times. The V and J genes are TRBV18 and TRBJ2-3; 8 bases fit TRBD2. The CDR3 covers 15 residues. CDR1 and CDR2 from the germline V gene are KGHSH and LQKENI. V lost 2 bases, J lost 4 bases, and 5 bases stayed unmatched. In nucleotides, the CDR3 is TGTGCCAGCTCACCAATCGGGGGGGCCTCAGATACGCAGTATTTT. Its translation is CASSPIGGASDTQYF.

The chain is built from TRBV6-1 and TRBJ1-3, with D uncertain. The ends were cut back, 7 bases at V and 2 bases at J, with 9 bases in the middle. CDR1 is MNHNS and CDR2 is SASEGT in the germline V gene. The CDR3 consists of 13 residues. The DNA of the CDR3 is TGTGCCAGCATCCTAGACACTGGAAACACCATATATTTT. Protein: CASILDTGNTIYF.

The genes are TRBV20-1 and TRBJ1-2; the match to TRBD1 covers 9 bases. From germline, CDR1 is DFQATT and CDR2 SNEGSKA (reference sequence). There are 15 residues in the CDR3. The J segment lost 5 bases and the V segment lost 0 bases, leaving 7 bases of the junction unmatched. The CDR3 DNA reads as TGCAGTGCTAGAGATTCCCCGGGACAGGGATATGGCTACACCTTC. Translated: CSARDSPGQGYGYTF.

The genes are TRBV20-1 and TRBJ1-1, with D tentatively TRBD1 (6 bases). CDR3 length: 13 amino acids. CDR1 and CDR2 from the germline V gene are DFQATT and SNEGSKA (reference sequence). V lost 6 bases, J lost 7 bases, and 18 bases lay in between. The CDR3 is CSAGGGQTDEAFF. The CDR3 bases are TGCAGTGCAGGAGGAGGACAGACGGATGAAGCTTTCTTT.

A few counts support this clonotype. This chain uses TRBV12-3 or TRBV12-4 with TRBJ2-7, with D possibly TRBD1 on 5 matching bases. V was cut by 4 bases and J by 7 bases, with 14 bases left in between. This CDR3 region has 13 residues. The CDR3 DNA reads as TGTGCCAGCAGTTCGCAGGGTATCTCAGAGCAGTACTTC. This sequence encodes CASSSQGISEQYF.

This clonotype was counted ten times or more. The rearrangement uses TRBV5-1 and TRBJ2-1, with a tentative D call TRBD1 (6 bases). The CDR3 runs 17 residues. Germline V gene sequence: CDR1 SGHRS, CDR2 YFSETQ. The V and J ends lost 0 bases and 0 bases respectively, with 13 bases between them. The CDR3 DNA sequence: TGCGCCAGCAGCTTGGGGCTTGGGGGCCGCTCCTACAATGAGCAGTTCTTC. Its protein product is CASSLGLGGRSYNEQFF.